A single sample is the source of the 4 T cell receptor beta chains below, sequenced in a study of chemoradiotherapy in HPV16-positive cancers. Sequencing was performed with immunoSEQ multiplex PCR; in TCRdb, only in-frame clones are kept and a portion is missing. This sample has about 4,800 clones; around 90% occur once, and the top ten carry over 2.5%. Sequencing used tumor tissue, obtained from a patient who underwent chemoradiotherapy. All receptors derive from a human donor with HPV-associated anogenital cancer.

The chain combines TRBV7-9 with TRBJ1-1, with 7 bases fitting TRBD1. Per the germline V gene, CDR1 is SEHNR and CDR2 is FQNEAQ (reference sequence). Germline trimming cut 2 bases from V and 5 bases from J; bases unmatched to any gene: 8. The CDR3 sequence is 15 residues long. CDR3 amino acids: CASSLRDSGETEAFF. The CDR3 coding sequence is TGTGCCAGCAGCTTACGGGACAGCGGGGAAACTGAAGCTTTCTTT. Full variable domain (remainder filled in from reference TRBV7-9 and TRBJ1-1): DTGVSQNPRHKITKRGQNVTFRCDPISEHNRLYWYRQTLGQGPEFLTYFQNEAQLEKSRLLSDRFSAERPKGSFSTLEIQRTEQGDSAMYLCASSLRDSGETEAFFGQGTRLTVV.

V is TRBV19 and J is TRBJ1-5; D is possibly TRBD1 (5 bases). Per the germline V gene, CDR1 is LNHDA and CDR2 is SQIVND (reference sequence). The CDR3 has 17 residues. V lost 10 bases and J lost 2, with 24 bases in between. The CDR3 protein is CATKAGTPVRGNQPQHF. CDR3 coding DNA: TGTGCCACCAAAGCCGGGACCCCCGTCAGGGGCAATCAGCCCCAGCATTTT.

The genes are TRBV18 and TRBJ2-7; 8 nucleotides align to TRBD2. The CDR3 loop spans 15 amino acids. The V gene end was trimmed by 4 bases and the J gene end by 3 bases; junction bases not matched to a gene: 8. The germline gives CDR1 KGHSH, CDR2 LQKENI. The CDR3 loop is CASSRGLVGDYEQYF. CDR3 DNA: TGTGCCAGCTCACGGGGACTAGTTGGAGACTACGAGCAGTACTTC.

This clone has only a few counts. The chain couples TRBV6-1 to TRBJ1-5; the match to TRBD1 covers 10 bases. The germline gives CDR1 MNHNS, CDR2 SASEGT. Unmatched junction bases numbered 5, after V lost 2 bases and J lost 10 bases. This CDR3 is 14 amino acids long. This chain's CDR3 is CASSERTGGGPQHF. DNA of the CDR3: TGTGCCAGCAGTGAAAGGACAGGGGGGGGACCCCAGCATTTT.